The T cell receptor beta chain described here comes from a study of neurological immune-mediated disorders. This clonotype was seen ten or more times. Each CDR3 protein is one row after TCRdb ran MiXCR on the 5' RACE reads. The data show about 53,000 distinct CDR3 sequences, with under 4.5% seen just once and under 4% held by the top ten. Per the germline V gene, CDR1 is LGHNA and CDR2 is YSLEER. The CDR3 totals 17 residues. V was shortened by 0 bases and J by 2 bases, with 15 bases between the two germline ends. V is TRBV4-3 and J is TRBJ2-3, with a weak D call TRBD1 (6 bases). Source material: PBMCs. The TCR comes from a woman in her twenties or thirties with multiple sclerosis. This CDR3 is CASSQDPGQPDTDTQYF. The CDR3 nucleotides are TGCGCCAGCAGCCAAGATCCCGGACAGCCAGACACAGATACGCAGTATTTT.